A single T cell receptor (beta chain) is shown here with its context. Sequenced by immunoSEQ multiplex PCR; TCRdb stores in-frame clones only, minus some. The profile shows 40,000 to 55,000 clones, approximately 86% of them singletons. The sample is drawn from a study of T cell responses to AZD1222 COVID-19 vaccine. The receptor was isolated from an adult who received the AZD1222 COVID-19 vaccine. Here the sequenced sample was peripheral blood, taken 28 days after the second AZD1222 dose.

The CDR3 DNA follows: TGTGCCAGCGCACCTTTAAGGGGTCACGAGCAGTACTTC. It is translated as CASAPLRGHEQYF. The chain recombines TRBV28 with TRBJ2-7; D is possibly TRBD1 (5 bases). The CDR3 spans 13 residues. Germline V gene data show CDR1 as MDHEN and CDR2 as SYDVKM. Trimming shortened V by 8 bases and J by 5 bases, and 16 bases separated the two germline ends.